Listed below are T cell receptor beta chains from one sample, sequenced in a study of blood T cell repertoires in COVID-19. Here immunoSEQ multiplex PCR was the method, and the copy in TCRdb shows in-frame clones only, minus some. The sample lists roughly 200,000 clones; about three quarters were seen once. The sequenced sample consisted of peripheral blood. The receptors shown here come from a woman between 70 and 85 years old with acute or convalescent COVID-19. Each CDR3 is given with its conserved first and last residue. D genes are given only for firm matches. Not every row has a clone size; where given, it reads once, few, many or a size class.

V: TRBV4-2
size: .
J: TRBJ1-2
D: .
DNA: TGTGCCAGCAGCCCGGGTGGTAGCTATGGCTACACCTTC
CDR3: CASSPGGSYGYTF

V: TRBV5-4
size: .
J: TRBJ2-6
D: TRBD2
DNA: TGTGCCAGCAGCTCGTTAGCGGGAGGGCCGGGGGCCAACGTCCTGACTTTC
CDR3: CASSSLAGGPGANVLTF

V: TRBV7-3
size: .
J: TRBJ2-2
D: .
DNA: TGTGCCAGCAGCCCACAAGGGGCCGGGGAGCTGTTTTTT
CDR3: CASSPQGAGELFF

V: TRBV28
size: .
J: TRBJ2-7
D: .
DNA: TGTGCCAGCAGTACAGGGGGCAGGGGTCTAGCGGGGGCGCTTTCCGAGCAGTACTTC
CDR3: CASSTGGRGLAGALSEQYF

V: TRBV18
size: .
J: TRBJ2-5
D: .
DNA: TGTGCCAGCTCTTATAGCGTCCGGGAGACCCAGTACTTC
CDR3: CASSYSVRETQYF

V: TRBV19
size: .
J: TRBJ2-5
D: TRBD2
DNA: TGTGCCAGTAGTGCGACTAGCGGGAGTGGCCAAGAGACCCAGTACTTC
CDR3: CASSATSGSGQETQYF

V: TRBV15
size: .
J: TRBJ1-5
D: .
DNA: TGTGCCACCAGCAGAGCTGGCGTCCAGGTTCAGCCCCAGCATTTT
CDR3: CATSRAGVQVQPQHF

V: TRBV9
size: many
J: TRBJ2-2
D: .
DNA: TGTGCCAGCAGCCCCATAGCCGGGGAGCTGTTTTTT
CDR3: CASSPIAGELFF

V: TRBV9
size: once
J: TRBJ2-1
D: TRBD1
DNA: TGTGCCAGCAGCGTAGAGGACAGGGGGAATGAGCAGTTCTTC
CDR3: CASSVEDRGNEQFF

V: TRBV29-1
size: .
J: TRBJ2-1
D: TRBD1
DNA: TGCAGCGTCCCCCGGGACAGGGGTCAAAATGAGCAGTTCTTC
CDR3: CSVPRDRGQNEQFF

V: TRBV5-4
size: many
J: TRBJ2-7
D: .
DNA: TGTGCCAGCAGCTCACCGGGCGGGATCTACGAGCAGTACTTC
CDR3: CASSSPGGIYEQYF

V: TRBV4-2
size: once
J: TRBJ1-6
D: .
DNA: TGTGCCAGCAGCCAAGTACAGTATAATTCACCCCTCCACTTT
CDR3: CASSQVQYNSPLHF

V: TRBV28
size: few
J: TRBJ1-4
D: TRBD1
DNA: TGTGCCAGCAGGGGGACAGGGAATGAAAAACTGTTTTTT
CDR3: CASRGTGNEKLFF

V: TRBV28
size: few
J: TRBJ1-2
D: .
DNA: TGTGCCAGCAGTACATTGGCGGGACACTATGGCTACACCTTC
CDR3: CASSTLAGHYGYTF

V: TRBV13
size: few
J: TRBJ2-2
D: TRBD2
DNA: TGTGCCAGCAGCCCAGACCTGGCTAGCGGGAGGATAGACACCGGGGAGCTGTTTTTT
CDR3: CASSPDLASGRIDTGELFF

V: TRBV6-5
size: .
J: TRBJ2-1
D: TRBD2
DNA: TGTGCCAGCAGTCCCTATAGCGGGGCATGGAATGAGCAGTTCTTC
CDR3: CASSPYSGAWNEQFF

V: TRBV13
size: .
J: TRBJ2-3
D: .
DNA: TGTGCCAGCAGCCCTCAGACAGGGAGGTCAGATACGCAGTATTTT
CDR3: CASSPQTGRSDTQYF

V: TRBV4-1
size: .
J: TRBJ2-1
D: TRBD2
DNA: TGCGCCAGCAGCCGTCCCGCGGCTAGCGGGAGTGGGGATGAGCAGTTCTTC
CDR3: CASSRPAASGSGDEQFF

V: TRBV18
size: .
J: TRBJ2-7
D: .
DNA: TGTGCCAGCTCACCAAGGCAGGGACTCTACGAGCAGTACTTC
CDR3: CASSPRQGLYEQYF

V: TRBV27
size: .
J: TRBJ1-1
D: .
DNA: TGTGCCAGCAGATGGGACTTCCAGGACACTGAAGCTTTCTTT
CDR3: CASRWDFQDTEAFF

V: TRBV6-5
size: once
J: TRBJ2-1
D: TRBD2
DNA: TGTGCCAGCAGTTACACGGGACTAGCGGGAGTTTATGAGCAGTTCTTC
CDR3: CASSYTGLAGVYEQFF

V: TRBV27
size: once
J: TRBJ2-1
D: TRBD1
DNA: TGTGCCAGCAGTTTGAGGGGACAGGGTACCAATGAGCAGTTCTTC
CDR3: CASSLRGQGTNEQFF

V: TRBV19
size: .
J: TRBJ2-3
D: TRBD2
DNA: TGTGCCAGTAGTACACTAGCGGGAGGGCGCACAGATACGCAGTATTTT
CDR3: CASSTLAGGRTDTQYF

V: TRBV9
size: .
J: TRBJ2-1
D: .
DNA: TGTGCCAGCAGCGTAGCGGGGTATAGAGAGAGTGAGCAGTTCTTC
CDR3: CASSVAGYRESEQFF

V: TRBV5-1
size: .
J: TRBJ2-5
D: TRBD1
DNA: TGCGCCAGCAGCCCGGGGACAGATTGGTACCAAGAGACCCAGTACTTC
CDR3: CASSPGTDWYQETQYF

V: TRBV11-2
size: .
J: TRBJ2-5
D: .
DNA: TGTGCCAGCAGCTCCGGGAGTGGAGAGACCCAGTACTTC
CDR3: CASSSGSGETQYF

V: TRBV11-1
size: .
J: TRBJ2-3
D: .
DNA: TGTGCCAGCAGCTTAGCGGAAAGGGGCCCGCAGTATTTT
CDR3: CASSLAERGPQYF

V: TRBV28
size: .
J: TRBJ2-3
D: TRBD2
DNA: TGTGCCAGCAATTTTTATCGGGAGGGGTGGGATACGCAGTATTTT
CDR3: CASNFYREGWDTQYF

V: TRBV18
size: .
J: TRBJ2-5
D: TRBD1
DNA: TGTGCCACCGCCGGGACAGGGGGCCTAAAAGAGACCCAGTACTTC
CDR3: CATAGTGGLKETQYF

V: TRBV7-9
size: .
J: TRBJ1-2
D: .
DNA: TGTGCCAGCAGCCGACGACAGGCGGACTATGGCTACACCTTC
CDR3: CASSRRQADYGYTF

V: TRBV28
size: .
J: TRBJ2-4
D: .
DNA: TGTGCCAGTCTGCCCCCAGGGCCAGGCAAAAACATTCAGTACTTC
CDR3: CASLPPGPGKNIQYF

V: TRBV7-7
size: .
J: TRBJ2-5
D: .
DNA: TGTGCCAGCAGCTTAGCGTGGCAGAAAGAAGAGACCCAGTACTTC
CDR3: CASSLAWQKEETQYF

V: TRBV30
size: .
J: TRBJ2-1
D: .
DNA: TGTGCCTGGAGTGTAAAACGGGATGAGCAGTTCTTC
CDR3: CAWSVKRDEQFF

V: TRBV4-1
size: .
J: TRBJ1-4
D: TRBD1
DNA: TGCGCCAGCAGCCAACAAAGGGGGCAGAGGGAAAAACTGTTTTTT
CDR3: CASSQQRGQREKLFF

V: TRBV5-4
size: .
J: TRBJ2-7
D: TRBD2
DNA: TGTGCCAGCAGCGTCCATAGCCTAGGAACTAGCGGGATAAAATACGAGCAGTACTTC
CDR3: CASSVHSLGTSGIKYEQYF

V: TRBV5-6
size: .
J: TRBJ2-1
D: .
DNA: TGTGCCAGCAGCTTGAGTCGTGGAGGGAGCCCCCCGGCAAATGAGCAGTTCTTC
CDR3: CASSLSRGGSPPANEQFF

V: TRBV29-1
size: .
J: TRBJ2-7
D: .
DNA: TGCAGCGTTGGTCTATTCCACGGTTTCTACGAGCAGTACTTC
CDR3: CSVGLFHGFYEQYF

V: TRBV24-1
size: .
J: TRBJ1-3
D: .
DNA: TGTGCCACCAGTGATTCAACAGCCTCTGGAAACACCATATATTTT
CDR3: CATSDSTASGNTIYF

V: TRBV7-3
size: .
J: TRBJ2-3
D: .
DNA: TGTGCCAGCAGCTTGGGGGCCAGGGATACGCAGTATTTT
CDR3: CASSLGARDTQYF

V: TRBV14
size: .
J: TRBJ2-1
D: TRBD2
DNA: TGTGCCAGCAGCCAAACTACTAGCGGGAGGTCCGAGTTCTTC
CDR3: CASSQTTSGRSEFF

V: TRBV7-6
size: .
J: TRBJ2-7
D: .
DNA: TGTGCCAGCAGCTTAGTGACAGGAAGCTCCTACGAGCAGTACTTC
CDR3: CASSLVTGSSYEQYF

V: TRBV9
size: few
J: TRBJ1-4
D: TRBD1
DNA: TGTGCCAGCAGCGTAGGCGGACAGGTTGAAAAACTGTTTTTT
CDR3: CASSVGGQVEKLFF

V: TRBV5-1
size: .
J: TRBJ1-6
D: TRBD1
DNA: TGCGCCAGCAGCTTGGGTGCGACAGGGAAGGGTTCACCCCTCCACTTT
CDR3: CASSLGATGKGSPLHF

V: TRBV6-5
size: .
J: TRBJ1-5
D: TRBD1
DNA: TGTGCCAGCAGCCGACAGGGGACGGGTCAGCCCCAGCATTTT
CDR3: CASSRQGTGQPQHF

V: TRBV5-4
size: .
J: TRBJ2-1
D: TRBD2
DNA: TGTGCCAGCAGCTTGGTGGTGGGGTGGGCTAGCGGGATCAATGAGCAGTTCTTC
CDR3: CASSLVVGWASGINEQFF

V: TRBV18
size: .
J: TRBJ2-1
D: TRBD1
DNA: TGTGCCAGCTCACCAGGGACAGGGGTAACTGAGCAGTTCTTC
CDR3: CASSPGTGVTEQFF

V: TRBV5-6
size: few
J: TRBJ2-7
D: .
DNA: TGTGCCAGCAGCTCAGACTACGAGCAGTACTTC
CDR3: CASSSDYEQYF

V: TRBV3-1/TRBV3-2
size: .
J: TRBJ1-2
D: .
DNA: TGTGCCAGCAGCCAAGGTCCAGGGCCCAGCTATGGCTACACCTTC
CDR3: CASSQGPGPSYGYTF

V: TRBV28
size: .
J: TRBJ2-4
D: TRBD1
DNA: TGTGCCAGCACCCAGGACAGGGCAATAGCCAAAAACATTCAGTACTTC
CDR3: CASTQDRAIAKNIQYF

V: TRBV6-5
size: .
J: TRBJ2-2
D: .
DNA: TGTGCCAGCATTTATCAGACCGGGGAGCTGTTTTTT
CDR3: CASIYQTGELFF

V: TRBV27
size: .
J: TRBJ1-1
D: TRBD1
DNA: TGTGCCAGCAGTTCCAGGACAGGGAAGGGGAACACTGAAGCTTTCTTT
CDR3: CASSSRTGKGNTEAFF

V: TRBV2
size: .
J: TRBJ2-7
D: .
DNA: TGTGCCAGCAGTGTAGGGAGGTCGGAAGAGCAGTACTTC
CDR3: CASSVGRSEEQYF

V: TRBV7-8
size: .
J: TRBJ2-3
D: TRBD1
DNA: TGTGCCAGCAGCTTACGGACAGGGAGAGACACAGATACGCAGTATTTT
CDR3: CASSLRTGRDTDTQYF

V: TRBV27
size: .
J: TRBJ1-1
D: .
DNA: TGTGCCAGCAGTTTAGGTTTTGTGCGGGGGCTGCGCACTGAAGCTTTCTTT
CDR3: CASSLGFVRGLRTEAFF

V: TRBV10-3
size: .
J: TRBJ2-1
D: .
DNA: TGTGCCATCAGTGGCAGGGCTAGCGAGAGTTCTGGGTATGAGCAGTTCTTC
CDR3: CAISGRASESSGYEQFF

V: TRBV28
size: .
J: TRBJ1-2
D: .
DNA: TGTGCCAGCAGTTCTCACCAGGGGAACTATGGCTACACCTTC
CDR3: CASSSHQGNYGYTF

V: TRBV10-3
size: once
J: TRBJ1-5
D: .
DNA: TGTGCCGCCTCCCGGGACAAAAATCAGCCCCAGCATTTT
CDR3: CAASRDKNQPQHF

V: TRBV18
size: once
J: TRBJ1-4
D: .
DNA: TGTGCCAGCTCACCAGCGGTCCGGAGTAGTGAAAAACTGTTTTTT
CDR3: CASSPAVRSSEKLFF

V: TRBV27
size: few
J: TRBJ1-6
D: .
DNA: TGTGCCAGCAGCTACCTTATATCCAGGGCGTATAATTCACCCCTCCACTTT
CDR3: CASSYLISRAYNSPLHF

V: TRBV5-1
size: .
J: TRBJ2-1
D: TRBD2
DNA: TGCGCCAGCAGCCCGATAGCGGGAAGAACTACCAATGAGCAGTTCTTC
CDR3: CASSPIAGRTTNEQFF